This T cell receptor beta chain was sequenced for a study of T-cell memory formation after mild COVID-19. Across the whole study: Largely, TCR clusters stayed within a single donor. Study observations and caveats: The SARS-CoV-2 specificity of second-wave clones reaching peak at day 37 remained unverified. The study detected some responding clones in pre-infection memory, suggesting cross-reactive memory joined.

This clonotype was found a few times. No antigen is known for it. Trimming stripped 5 bases from V and 4 bases from J, with 15 bases between. The CDR3 contains 15 residues. Germline-derived CDR1 and CDR2 are LNHDA and SQIVND (reference sequence). 5'RACE primed from the constant segment yielded TCR alpha and TCR beta cDNA libraries bearing sample barcodes and UMIs. TCRdb called the 5' RACE reads again in MiXCR, with one record for every CDR3 protein. The repertoire has a few hundred thousand distinct CDR3 sequences, 16% of them found once; the top ten carry roughly 21%. V is TRBV19 and J is TRBJ1-5; a weak D match, TRBD1 (5 bases). This clonotype was obtained from a young man who had mild COVID-19 (a few samples of this study predate the infection). Cell type and time point are not known. Sequencing was done on a sample of PBMCs or a T cell subset sorted from them (not recorded which). The DNA of the CDR3 is TGTGCCAGTAGTGACCGCCAGGGTCGAAATCAGCCCCAGCATTTT. Translated: CASSDRQGRNQPQHF. The variable domain in full, with the rest retrieved from reference TRBV19 and TRBJ1-5, is DGGITQSPKYLFRKEGQNVTLSCEQNLNHDAMYWYRQDPGQGLRLIYYSQIVNDFQKGDIAEGYSVSREKKESFPLTVTSAQKNPTAFYLCASSDRQGRNQPQHFGDGTRLSIL.